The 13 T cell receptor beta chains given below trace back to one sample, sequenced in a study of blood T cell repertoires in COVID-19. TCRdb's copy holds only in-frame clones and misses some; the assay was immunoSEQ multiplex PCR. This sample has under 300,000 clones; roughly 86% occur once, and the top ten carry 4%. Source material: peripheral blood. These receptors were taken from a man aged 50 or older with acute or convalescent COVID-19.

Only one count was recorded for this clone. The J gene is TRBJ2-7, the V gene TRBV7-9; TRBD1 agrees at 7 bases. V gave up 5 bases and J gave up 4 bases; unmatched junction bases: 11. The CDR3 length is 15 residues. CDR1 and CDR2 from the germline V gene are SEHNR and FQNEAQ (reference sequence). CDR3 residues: CASSPGTVALYEQYF. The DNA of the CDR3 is TGTGCCAGCAGCCCGGGGACAGTAGCTTTATACGAGCAGTACTTC.

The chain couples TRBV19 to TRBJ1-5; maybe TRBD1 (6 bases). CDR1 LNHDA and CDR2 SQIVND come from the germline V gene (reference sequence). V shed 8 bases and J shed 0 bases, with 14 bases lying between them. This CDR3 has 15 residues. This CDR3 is CASCQTGYSNQPQHF. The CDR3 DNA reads TGTGCCAGTTGCCAGACAGGCTATAGCAATCAGCCCCAGCATTTT.

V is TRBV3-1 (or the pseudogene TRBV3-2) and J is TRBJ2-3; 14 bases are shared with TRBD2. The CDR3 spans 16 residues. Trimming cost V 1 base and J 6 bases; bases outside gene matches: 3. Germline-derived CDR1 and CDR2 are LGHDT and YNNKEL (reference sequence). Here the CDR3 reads CASSQVGTSGGDTQYF. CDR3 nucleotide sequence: TGTGCCAGCAGCCAAGTCGGGACTAGCGGGGGTGATACGCAGTATTTT.

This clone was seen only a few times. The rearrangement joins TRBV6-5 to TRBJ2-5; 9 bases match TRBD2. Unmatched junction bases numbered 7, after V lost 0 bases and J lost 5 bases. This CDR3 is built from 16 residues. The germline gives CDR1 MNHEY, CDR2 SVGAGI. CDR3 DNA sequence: TGTGCCAGCAGTTACTCGTTGGGACTAGCAAGGGAGACCCAGTACTTC. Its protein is CASSYSLGLARETQYF.

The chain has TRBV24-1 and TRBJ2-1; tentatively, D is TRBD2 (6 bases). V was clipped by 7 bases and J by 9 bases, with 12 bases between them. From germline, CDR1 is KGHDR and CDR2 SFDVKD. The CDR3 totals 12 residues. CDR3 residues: CATRSSDREQFF. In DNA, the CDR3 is TGTGCCACCAGGTCTAGCGACCGTGAGCAGTTCTTC.

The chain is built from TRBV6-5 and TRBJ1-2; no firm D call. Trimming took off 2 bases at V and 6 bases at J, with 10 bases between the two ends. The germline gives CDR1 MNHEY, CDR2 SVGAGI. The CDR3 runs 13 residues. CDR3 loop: CASSYRWRDGYTF. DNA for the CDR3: TGTGCCAGCAGTTACAGGTGGAGAGATGGCTACACCTTC.

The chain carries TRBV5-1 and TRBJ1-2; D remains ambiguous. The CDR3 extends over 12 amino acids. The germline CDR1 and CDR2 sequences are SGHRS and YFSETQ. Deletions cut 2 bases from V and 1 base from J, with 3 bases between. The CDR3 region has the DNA TGCGCCAGCAGCTTTAGTAACTATGGCTACACCTTC. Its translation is CASSFSNYGYTF.

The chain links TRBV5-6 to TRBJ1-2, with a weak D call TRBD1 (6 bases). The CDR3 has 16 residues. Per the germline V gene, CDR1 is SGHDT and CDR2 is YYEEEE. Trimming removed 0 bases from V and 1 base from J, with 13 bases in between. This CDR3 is CASSLETGSFNYGYTF. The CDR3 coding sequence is TGTGCCAGCAGCTTGGAGACAGGTTCCTTTAACTATGGCTACACCTTC.

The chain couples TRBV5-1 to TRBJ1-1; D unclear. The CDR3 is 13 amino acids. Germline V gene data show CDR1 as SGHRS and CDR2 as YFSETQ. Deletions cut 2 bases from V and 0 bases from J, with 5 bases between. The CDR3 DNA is TGCGCCAGCAGCTTAAACATGAACACTGAAGCTTTCTTT. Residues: CASSLNMNTEAFF.

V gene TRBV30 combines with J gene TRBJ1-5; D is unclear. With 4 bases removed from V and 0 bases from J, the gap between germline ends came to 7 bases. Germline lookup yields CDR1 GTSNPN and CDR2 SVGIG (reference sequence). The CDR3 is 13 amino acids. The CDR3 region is CAWNINSNQPQHF. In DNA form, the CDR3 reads TGTGCCTGGAACATTAATAGCAATCAGCCCCAGCATTTT. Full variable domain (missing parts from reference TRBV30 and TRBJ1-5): SQTIHQWPATLVQPVGSPLSLECTVEGTSNPNLYWYRQAAGRGLQLLFYSVGIGQISSEVPQNLSASRPQDRQFILSSKKLLLSDSGFYLCAWNINSNQPQHFGDGTRLSIL.

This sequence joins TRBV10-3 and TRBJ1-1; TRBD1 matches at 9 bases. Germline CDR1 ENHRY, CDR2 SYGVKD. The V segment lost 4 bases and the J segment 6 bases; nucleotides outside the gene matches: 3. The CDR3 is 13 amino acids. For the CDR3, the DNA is TGTGCCATCAGTGGGGACAGGGAACCTGAAGCTTTCTTT. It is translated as CAISGDREPEAFF.

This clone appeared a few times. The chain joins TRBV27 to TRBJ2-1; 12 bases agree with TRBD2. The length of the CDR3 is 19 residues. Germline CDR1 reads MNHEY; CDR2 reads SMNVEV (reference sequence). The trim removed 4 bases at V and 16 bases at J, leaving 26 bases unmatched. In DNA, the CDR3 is TGTGCCAGCAGTTCCGAATCCCAAAGGACTAGCGGGACAGGGCCCCAGGGTTTCTTC. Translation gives CASSSESQRTSGTGPQGFF.

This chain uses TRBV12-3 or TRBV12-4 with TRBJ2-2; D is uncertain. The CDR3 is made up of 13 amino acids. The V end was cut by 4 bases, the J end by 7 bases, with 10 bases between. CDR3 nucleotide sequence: TGTGCCAGCAGTTCCCAGGCAATCGGGGAGCTGTTTTTT. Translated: CASSSQAIGELFF.